The source of this T cell receptor beta chain is a study of CD8 T cells in Susac syndrome (dated by TCRdb to between 2018 and 2020). With respect to the entire study: The study used repertoire sequencing to test whether antigen drove CD8+ T cell activation and differentiation in Susac syndrome. Clonality of the CD8+ T cell repertoire was compared between more than 10 healthy donors, roughly 14 Susac syndrome patients and about 15 multiple sclerosis patients.

The paper's findings and limits, for the study overall: The study acknowledged that relatively few individuals were included in the TCR sequencing and HLA analysis.

RNA was extracted using the RNeasy kit, and roughly 0.5 to 1 microgram was reverse transcribed with random hexamers. The immunoSEQ multiplex PCR assay, covering 54 Vbeta and 13 Jbeta segments, was used to amplify TCR beta CDR3 regions. PCR amplification bias was corrected by using a synthetic template baseline for primer optimization and computational correction. Turning to the authors' computational methods: Reads were assigned to V, D and J genes according to IMGT and analyzed in immunoSEQ Analyzer, with only productive sequences retained. To calculate clonality, Shannon entropy was normalized by log2 of the number of productive unique sequences and then subtracted from one. Public and private clones were assessed among the 100 most prevalent clones of each patient and control. A clone was defined as Susac-specific if it was absent from the healthy and MS cohorts, from some 980 published viral clones and from other ImmuneACCESS disease sequences. The public reads were reprocessed in TCRdb via fastp at Q25 and MiXCR, keeping in-frame beta chains. Entries are consolidated by CDR3 protein sequence, retaining the most common genes and DNA. TCRdb's processing, not the authors' own work, is the source of the V and J calls. Present in this sample are 53,000 or so distinct CDR3 sequences, approximately 93% of which were seen just once. The ten largest clones take up approximately 0.54% of the sample.

As encoded in the germline V gene, CDR1 is MDHEN while CDR2 is SYDVKM. For this chain, trimming is 5 bases at the V end and 1 base at the J end, and the number of junction bases without a gene match is 3. Taken from cysteine to phenylalanine, the CDR3 has 14 residues. Only the CDR3 part of the read is kept: 42 bases, read in frame from the first base. On this clonotype: The antigen this receptor binds is unknown. No per-base quality is available; no much larger clone lies one base away.

Peripheral blood CD8+ and CD4+ T cells from healthy donors, Susac syndrome patients and multiple sclerosis patients were profiled using high-throughput TCR beta sequencing. The healthy donors served as controls matched for age and sex. Bulk CD8+ and CD4+ T cells were purified by magnetic negative isolation, while CD8+ TEMRA cells were enriched using FACS. Blood was collected in EDTA tubes and processed within 24 hours, with PBMCs isolated through density gradient centrifugation. PBMCs intended for TCR sequencing were frozen in liquid nitrogen and were later thawed in a 37 degrees C water bath. A purity of at least 90% was achieved for sorted or isolated CD4+, CD8+ and CD8+ TEMRA cells.

Sequencing input: CD8+ T cells from PBMCs. Here the chain combines TRBV28 and TRBJ2-7, with 9 central nucleotides matching TRBD1. This sequence originates from a human donor in good health. The encoded CDR3 is CASSGQGWSYEQYF. The nucleotide sequence reads TGTGCCAGCAGTGGACAGGGGTGGTCCTACGAGCAGTACTTC.